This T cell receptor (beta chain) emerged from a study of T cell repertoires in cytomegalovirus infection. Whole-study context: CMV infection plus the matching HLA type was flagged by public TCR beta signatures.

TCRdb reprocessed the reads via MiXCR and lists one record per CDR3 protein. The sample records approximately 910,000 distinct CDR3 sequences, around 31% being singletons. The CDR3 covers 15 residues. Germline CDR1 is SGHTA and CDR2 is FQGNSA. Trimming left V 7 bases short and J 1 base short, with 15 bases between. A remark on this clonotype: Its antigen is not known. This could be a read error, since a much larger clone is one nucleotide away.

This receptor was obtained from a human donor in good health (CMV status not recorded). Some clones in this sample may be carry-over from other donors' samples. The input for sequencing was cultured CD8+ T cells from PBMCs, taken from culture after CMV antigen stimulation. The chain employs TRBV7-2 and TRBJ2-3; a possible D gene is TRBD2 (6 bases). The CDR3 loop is CASNLSGTRTDTQYF. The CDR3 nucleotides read TGTGCCAGCAACCTTAGCGGTACCCGCACAGATACGCAGTATTTT. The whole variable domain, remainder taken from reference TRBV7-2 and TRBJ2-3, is GAGVSQSPSNKVTEKGKDVELRCDPISGHTALYWYRQSLGQGLEFLIYFQGNSAPDKSGLPSDRFSAERTGGSVSTLTIQRTQQEDSAVYLCASNLSGTRTDTQYFGPGTRLTVL.